This passage covers 8 T cell receptor beta chains from one sample sequenced in a study of blood T cells in healthy people across ages. The second PCR ran about 6 to 12 cycles with a sample-barcoded 5' primer and J-beta primers. TCRdb re-derived calls from the 5' RACE reads in MiXCR, one entry per CDR3 protein. This table holds over a million distinct CDR3 sequences, approximately 59% found once. Source material: blood. These receptors were taken from a man between 18 and 29 years old in good health.

This clonotype was seen only a few times. The CDR3 nucleotides read TGTGCCAGCAGCCAAGATCTCCGGGCCCTGCCAGGCAATGAGCAGTTCTTC. Translated, it gives CASSQDLRALPGNEQFF. This chain uses TRBV4-2 with TRBJ2-1, with no clear D. The germline V gene has CDR1 LGHNA and CDR2 YNFKEQ. This CDR3 is built from 17 residues. Trimming pared 0 bases from V and 6 bases from J, leaving 18 bases between.

This chain joins TRBV5-6 and TRBJ2-7, with D perhaps being TRBD1 or TRBD2 (5 bases each). Trimming removed 7 bases at V and 7 bases at J, with 24 bases between. CDR1 SGHDT and CDR2 YYEEEE come from the germline V gene. This CDR3 contains 15 residues. The DNA for the CDR3 is TGTGCCAGCGGCATAACCGGGACGGACCTTTGGGAGCAGTACTTC. It yields the protein CASGITGTDLWEQYF.

The CDR3 nucleotides are TGTGCCAGCAGCCCACACGGACAGGGAAATTCACCCCTCCACTTT. Protein product: CASSPHGQGNSPLHF. The chain joins TRBV7-2 to TRBJ1-6; TRBD1 matches 8 bases. Germline-derived CDR1 and CDR2 are SGHTA and FQGNSA. The CDR3 totals 15 residues. With V trimmed by 5 bases and J by 7 bases, 7 bases remained unmatched.

This clonotype has only a few counts. This chain links TRBV7-8 with TRBJ2-7; 8 nucleotides align to TRBD2. The CDR3 contains 12 residues. The V gene's germline CDR1 is SGHVS and CDR2 FQNEAQ. With V trimmed by 8 bases and J by 7 bases, 7 bases remained unmatched. The CDR3 reads CASGGGRREQYF. The CDR3 DNA follows: TGTGCCAGCGGCGGCGGGAGGAGAGAGCAGTACTTC.

The CDR3 loop reads CASSLNGVEQFF. Here the CDR3 DNA reads TGTGCCAGCAGCTTGAACGGGGTTGAGCAGTTCTTC. V gene TRBV11-3 combines with J gene TRBJ2-1; D may be TRBD2 (5 bases). CDR1 and CDR2 from the germline V gene are SGHNT and YENEEA. The CDR3 has 12 residues. V was cut by 3 bases and J by 9 bases, with 9 bases left in between.

The chain employs TRBV7-2 and TRBJ2-3; a weak D match, TRBD2 (6 bases). Germline CDR1 reads SGHTA; CDR2 reads FQGNSA. The CDR3 spans 16 residues. The V end lost 5 bases, the J end lost 2 bases, and 17 bases lay between the germline ends. This CDR3 reads CASSPMGGAYTDTQYF. In nucleotides, the CDR3 is TGTGCCAGCAGCCCCATGGGAGGAGCTTACACAGATACGCAGTATTTT.

This chain uses TRBV2 with TRBJ2-1, with 14 nucleotides matching TRBD2. Germline lookup yields CDR1 SNHLY and CDR2 FYNNEI. This CDR3 region has 15 residues. The V and J ends lost 10 bases and 5 bases, in that order; junction bases with no gene match: 7. Written as DNA, the CDR3 is TGTGCCATTTGGACTAGCGGGAGGCGGCACAATGAGCAGTTCTTC. Translated: CAIWTSGRRHNEQFF. Full variable domain (rest looked up from reference TRBV2 and TRBJ2-1): EPEVTQTPSHQVTQMGQEVILRCVPISNHLYFYWYRQILGQKVEFLVSFYNNEISEKSEIFDDQFSVERPDGSNFTLKIRSTKLEDSAMYFCAIWTSGRRHNEQFFGPGTRLTVL.

This clonotype was observed a handful of times. J is TRBJ1-1 and V is TRBV12-3 or TRBV12-4; D perhaps matches TRBD1 (6 bases). The CDR3 totals 13 residues. V lost 8 bases and J lost 1, with 11 bases in between. This CDR3 reads CASLLGANTEAFF. In nucleotides, the CDR3 is TGTGCCAGCCTCCTGGGGGCGAACACTGAAGCTTTCTTT.